This T cell receptor (beta chain) was sequenced during a study of blood T cell repertoires in COVID-19. Study summary: Samples came from the United States, Italy and Spain, spanning acute and convalescent COVID-19. T cells, B-cell-depleted T cells, or PBMCs supplied cDNA or gDNA.

As handled by the study authors: Estimation of nucleated cell counts was performed using reference gene primer amplification. Sequenced by immunoSEQ multiplex PCR; TCRdb stores in-frame clones only, minus some. V and J calls and clone size come straight from that table; D and trimming were deduced from the DNA. The sample lists 170,000 or so clones; approximately 79% were seen once. The sample holds one count of this clone. This CDR3 spans 12 amino acids. Germline values: CDR1 SQVTM, CDR2 ANQGSEA. Trimming removed 4 bases from V and 4 bases from J, with 8 bases in between. Sequencing input: peripheral blood. This sequence joins TRBV29-1 and TRBJ2-1; perhaps TRBD2 as D (6 bases). The origin of this receptor is a woman in her seventies with acute or convalescent COVID-19. The CDR3 loop is CSVGGGYNEQFF. CDR3 nucleotides: TGCAGCGTTGGCGGAGGGTACAATGAGCAGTTCTTC.